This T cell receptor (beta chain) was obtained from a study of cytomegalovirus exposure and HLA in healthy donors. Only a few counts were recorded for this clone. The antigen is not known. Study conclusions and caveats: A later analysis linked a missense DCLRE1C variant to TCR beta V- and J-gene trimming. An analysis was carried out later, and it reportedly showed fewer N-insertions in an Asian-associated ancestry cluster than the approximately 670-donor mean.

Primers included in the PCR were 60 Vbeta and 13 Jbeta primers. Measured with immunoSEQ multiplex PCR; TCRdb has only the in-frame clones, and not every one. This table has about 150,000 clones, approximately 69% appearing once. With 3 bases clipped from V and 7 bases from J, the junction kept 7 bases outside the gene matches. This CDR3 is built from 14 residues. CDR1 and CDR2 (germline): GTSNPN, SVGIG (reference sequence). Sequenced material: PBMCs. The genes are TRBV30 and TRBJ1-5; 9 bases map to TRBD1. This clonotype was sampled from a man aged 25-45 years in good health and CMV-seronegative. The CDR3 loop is CAWSMGQGFQPQHF. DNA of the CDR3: TGTGCCTGGAGCATGGGACAGGGATTCCAGCCCCAGCATTTT.